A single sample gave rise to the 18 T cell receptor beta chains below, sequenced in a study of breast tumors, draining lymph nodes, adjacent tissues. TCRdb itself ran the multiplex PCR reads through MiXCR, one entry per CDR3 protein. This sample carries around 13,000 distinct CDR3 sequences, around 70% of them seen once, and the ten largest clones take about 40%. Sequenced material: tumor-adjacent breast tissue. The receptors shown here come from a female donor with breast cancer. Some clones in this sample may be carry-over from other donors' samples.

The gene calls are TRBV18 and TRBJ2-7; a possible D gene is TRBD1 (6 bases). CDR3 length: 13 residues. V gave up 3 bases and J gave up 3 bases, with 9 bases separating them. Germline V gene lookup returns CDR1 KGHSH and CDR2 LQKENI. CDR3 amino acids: CASSPGRGYEQYF. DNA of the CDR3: TGTGCCAGCTCACCCGGCAGGGGCTACGAGCAGTACTTC.

CDR3 amino acids: CASSAPFEVDQYF. The CDR3 DNA is TGTGCCAGCAGTGCTCCCTTCGAAGTTGATCAGTACTTC. The chain links TRBV2 to TRBJ2-7; D call uncertain. Germline CDR1 reads SNHLY; CDR2 reads FYNNEI. The CDR3 covers 13 residues. Deletions cut 4 bases from V and 10 bases from J, with 17 bases between.

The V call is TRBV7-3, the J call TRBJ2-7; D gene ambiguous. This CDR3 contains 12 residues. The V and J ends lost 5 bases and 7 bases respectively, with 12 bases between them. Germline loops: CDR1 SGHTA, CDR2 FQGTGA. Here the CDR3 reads CASSLGPREQYF. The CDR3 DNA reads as TGTGCCAGCAGCCTAGGTCCTAGGGAGCAGTACTTC.

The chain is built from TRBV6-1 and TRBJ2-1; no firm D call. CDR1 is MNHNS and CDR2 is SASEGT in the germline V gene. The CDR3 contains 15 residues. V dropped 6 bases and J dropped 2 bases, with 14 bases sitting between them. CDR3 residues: CASRSPQKTYNEQFF. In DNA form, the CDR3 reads TGTGCCAGCAGGAGCCCTCAAAAGACCTACAATGAGCAGTTCTTC.

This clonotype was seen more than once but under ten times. DNA for the CDR3: TGCAGTGCTCCGCGGGGAAGGGCCCCCTACGAGCAGTACTTC. The encoded protein is CSAPRGRAPYEQYF. The V and J genes are TRBV20-1 and TRBJ2-7; the D gene is possibly TRBD2 (6 bases). Germline values: CDR1 DFQATT, CDR2 SNEGSKA (reference sequence). The CDR3 covers 14 residues. V was shortened by 5 bases and J by 2 bases, with 16 bases between the two germline ends.

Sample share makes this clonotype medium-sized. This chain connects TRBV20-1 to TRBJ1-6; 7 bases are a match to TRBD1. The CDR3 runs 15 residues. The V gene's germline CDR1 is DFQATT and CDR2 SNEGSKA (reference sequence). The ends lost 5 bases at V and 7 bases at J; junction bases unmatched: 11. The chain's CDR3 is CSAAFGTASNSPLHF. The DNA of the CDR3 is TGCAGTGCTGCCTTCGGGACAGCCTCAAATTCACCCCTCCACTTT.

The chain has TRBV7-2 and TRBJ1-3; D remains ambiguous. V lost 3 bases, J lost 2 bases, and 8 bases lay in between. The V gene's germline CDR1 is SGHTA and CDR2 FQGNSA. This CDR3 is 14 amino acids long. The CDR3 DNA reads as TGTGCCAGCAGCTTTGGAGGGCCTGGAAACACCATATATTTT. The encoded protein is CASSFGGPGNTIYF.

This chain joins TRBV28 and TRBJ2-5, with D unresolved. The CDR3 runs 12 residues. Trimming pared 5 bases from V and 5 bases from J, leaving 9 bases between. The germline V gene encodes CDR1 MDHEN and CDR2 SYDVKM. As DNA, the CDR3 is TGTGCCAGCAGTCCCGTCCGGGAGACCCAGTACTTC. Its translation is CASSPVRETQYF.

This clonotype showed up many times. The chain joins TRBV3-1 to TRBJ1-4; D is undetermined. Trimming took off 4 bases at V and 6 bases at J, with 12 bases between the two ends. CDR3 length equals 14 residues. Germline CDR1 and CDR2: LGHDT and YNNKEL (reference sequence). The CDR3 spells CASSPEAGDEKLFF. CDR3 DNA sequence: TGTGCCAGCAGCCCTGAGGCCGGGGATGAAAAACTGTTTTTT.

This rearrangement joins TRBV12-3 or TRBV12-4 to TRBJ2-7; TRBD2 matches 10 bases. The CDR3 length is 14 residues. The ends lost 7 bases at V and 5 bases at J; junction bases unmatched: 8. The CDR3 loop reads CASNPGLANHEQYF. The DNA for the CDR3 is TGTGCCAGCAACCCGGGACTAGCGAACCACGAGCAGTACTTC.

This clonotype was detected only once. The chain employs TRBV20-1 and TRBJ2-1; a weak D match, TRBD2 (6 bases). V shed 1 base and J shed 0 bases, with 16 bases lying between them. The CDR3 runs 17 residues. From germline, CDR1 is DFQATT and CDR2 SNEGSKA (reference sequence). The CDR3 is CSARGGGGMSSYNEQFF. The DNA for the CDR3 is TGCAGTGCTAGAGGGGGAGGCGGAATGAGCTCCTACAATGAGCAGTTCTTC.

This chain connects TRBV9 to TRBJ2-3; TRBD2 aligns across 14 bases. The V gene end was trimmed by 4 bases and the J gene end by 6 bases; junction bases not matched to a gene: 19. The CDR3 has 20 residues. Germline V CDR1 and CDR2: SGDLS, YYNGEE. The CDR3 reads CASSRPTGDQRTSGRDTQYF. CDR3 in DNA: TGTGCCAGCAGCCGTCCGACAGGGGACCAAAGGACTAGCGGGAGGGATACGCAGTATTTT.

The CDR3 protein is CASSLGPRGYEQYF. CDR3 bases: TGTGCCAGCAGCTTAGGACCAAGGGGATACGAGCAGTACTTC. V and J are TRBV11-2 and TRBJ2-7, with a tentative D call TRBD1 (5 bases). V gave up 1 base and J gave up 4 bases, with 11 bases separating them. Germline CDR1 and CDR2: SGHAT and FQNNGV. The length of the CDR3 is 14 residues.

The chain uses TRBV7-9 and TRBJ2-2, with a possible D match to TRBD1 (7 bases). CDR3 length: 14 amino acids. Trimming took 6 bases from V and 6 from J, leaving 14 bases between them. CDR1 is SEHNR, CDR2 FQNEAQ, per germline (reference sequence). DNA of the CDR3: TGTGCCAGCAGACCCACAGGGGACTCCGGGGAGCTGTTTTTT. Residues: CASRPTGDSGELFF.

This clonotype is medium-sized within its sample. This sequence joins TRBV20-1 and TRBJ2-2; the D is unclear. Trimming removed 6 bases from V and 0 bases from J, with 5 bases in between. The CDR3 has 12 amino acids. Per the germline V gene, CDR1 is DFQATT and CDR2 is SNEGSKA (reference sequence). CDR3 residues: CSAGPNTGELFF. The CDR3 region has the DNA TGCAGTGCAGGACCGAACACCGGGGAGCTGTTTTTT.

CDR3 bases: TGCGCCAGCAGCCAAAGCGCGGTGGGGAAAGTCGGGCAGTACTTC. Encoded protein: CASSQSAVGKVGQYF. The rearrangement joins TRBV4-3 to TRBJ2-7; D remains unclear. The CDR3 is made up of 15 amino acids. CDR1 is LGHNA, CDR2 YSLEER, per germline. The V end lost 2 bases, the J end lost 9 bases, and 20 bases lay between the germline ends.

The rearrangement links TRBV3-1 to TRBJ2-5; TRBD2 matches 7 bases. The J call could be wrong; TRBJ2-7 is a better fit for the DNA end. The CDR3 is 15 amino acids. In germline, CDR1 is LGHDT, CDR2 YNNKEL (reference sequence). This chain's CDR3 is CASSRSGTNELEQYF. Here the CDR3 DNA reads TGTGCCAGCAGCCGCTCCGGGACTAATGAACTCGAGCAGTACTTC.

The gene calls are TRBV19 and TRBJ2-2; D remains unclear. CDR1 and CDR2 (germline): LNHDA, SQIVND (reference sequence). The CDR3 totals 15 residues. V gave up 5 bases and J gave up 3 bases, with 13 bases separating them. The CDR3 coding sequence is TGTGCCAGTAGTCCCTCGGTGAGCCACACCGGGGAGCTGTTTTTT. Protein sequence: CASSPSVSHTGELFF.